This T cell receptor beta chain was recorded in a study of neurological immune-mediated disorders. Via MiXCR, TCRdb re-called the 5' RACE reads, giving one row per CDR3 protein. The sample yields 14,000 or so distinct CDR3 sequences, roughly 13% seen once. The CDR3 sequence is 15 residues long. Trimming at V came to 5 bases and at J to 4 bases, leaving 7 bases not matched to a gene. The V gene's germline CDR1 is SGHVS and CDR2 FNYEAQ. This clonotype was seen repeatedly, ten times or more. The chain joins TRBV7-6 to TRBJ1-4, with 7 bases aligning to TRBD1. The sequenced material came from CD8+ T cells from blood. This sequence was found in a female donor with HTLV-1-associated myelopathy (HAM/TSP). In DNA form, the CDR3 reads TGTGCCAGCAGCCTCGAGGGGGACAGTAATGAAAAACTGTTTTTT. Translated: CASSLEGDSNEKLFF.